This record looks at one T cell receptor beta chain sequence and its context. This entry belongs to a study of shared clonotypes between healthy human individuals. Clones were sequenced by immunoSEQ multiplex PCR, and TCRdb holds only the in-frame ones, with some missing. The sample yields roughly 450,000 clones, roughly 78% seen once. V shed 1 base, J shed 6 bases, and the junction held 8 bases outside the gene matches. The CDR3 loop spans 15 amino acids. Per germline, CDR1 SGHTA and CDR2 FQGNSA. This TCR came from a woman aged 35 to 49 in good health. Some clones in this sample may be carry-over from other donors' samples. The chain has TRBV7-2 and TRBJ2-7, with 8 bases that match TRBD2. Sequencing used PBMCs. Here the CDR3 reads CASSLGPGGPTEQYF. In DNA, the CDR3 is TGTGCCAGCAGCTTAGGCCCGGGAGGGCCTACCGAGCAGTACTTC.